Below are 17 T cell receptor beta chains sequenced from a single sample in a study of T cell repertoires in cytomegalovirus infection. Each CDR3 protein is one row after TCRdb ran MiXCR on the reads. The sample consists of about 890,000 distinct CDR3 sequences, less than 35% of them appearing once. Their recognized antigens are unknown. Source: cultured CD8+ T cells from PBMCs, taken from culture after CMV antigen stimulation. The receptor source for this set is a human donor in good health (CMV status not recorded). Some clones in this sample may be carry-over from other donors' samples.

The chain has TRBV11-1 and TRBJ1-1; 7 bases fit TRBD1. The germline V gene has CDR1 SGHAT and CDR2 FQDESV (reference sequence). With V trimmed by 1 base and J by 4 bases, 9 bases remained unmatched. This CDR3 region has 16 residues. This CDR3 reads CASSLGTGERVTEAFF. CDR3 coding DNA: TGTGCCAGCAGCTTAGGTACAGGGGAAAGGGTCACTGAAGCTTTCTTT.

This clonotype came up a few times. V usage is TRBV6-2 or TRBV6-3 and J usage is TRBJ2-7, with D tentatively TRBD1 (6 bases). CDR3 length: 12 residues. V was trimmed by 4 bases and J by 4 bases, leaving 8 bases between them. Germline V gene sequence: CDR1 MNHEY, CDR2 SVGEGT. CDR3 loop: CASSWGTYEQYV. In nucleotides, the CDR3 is TGTGCCAGCAGTTGGGGGACATACGAGCAGTACGTC.

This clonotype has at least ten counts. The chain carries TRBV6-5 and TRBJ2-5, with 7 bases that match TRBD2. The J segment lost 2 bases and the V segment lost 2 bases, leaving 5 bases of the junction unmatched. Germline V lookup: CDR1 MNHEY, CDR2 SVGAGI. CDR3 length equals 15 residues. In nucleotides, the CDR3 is TGTGCCAGCAGTTACCGGGCTAGCGGACAAGAGACCCAGTACTTC. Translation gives CASSYRASGQETQYF.

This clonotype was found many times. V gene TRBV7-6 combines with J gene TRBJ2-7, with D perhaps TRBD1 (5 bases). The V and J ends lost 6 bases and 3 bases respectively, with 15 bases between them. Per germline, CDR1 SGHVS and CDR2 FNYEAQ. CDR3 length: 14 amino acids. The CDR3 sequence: CASSKTGDFYEQYF. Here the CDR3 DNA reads TGTGCCAGCAGTAAAACAGGAGATTTCTACGAGCAGTACTTC.

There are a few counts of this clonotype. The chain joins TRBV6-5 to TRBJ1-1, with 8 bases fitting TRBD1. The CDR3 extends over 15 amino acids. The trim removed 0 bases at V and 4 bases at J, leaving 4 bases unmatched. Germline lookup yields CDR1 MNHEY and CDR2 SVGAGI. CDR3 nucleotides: TGTGCCAGCAGTTACTCGACAGGGGCGCGCACTGAAGCTTTCTTT. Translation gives CASSYSTGARTEAFF.

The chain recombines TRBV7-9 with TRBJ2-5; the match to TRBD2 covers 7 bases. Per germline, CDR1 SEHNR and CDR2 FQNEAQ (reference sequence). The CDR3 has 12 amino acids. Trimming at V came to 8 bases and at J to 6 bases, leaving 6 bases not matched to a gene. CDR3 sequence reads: CASGEGRKTQYF. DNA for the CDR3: TGTGCCAGCGGGGAGGGGAGGAAGACCCAGTACTTC.

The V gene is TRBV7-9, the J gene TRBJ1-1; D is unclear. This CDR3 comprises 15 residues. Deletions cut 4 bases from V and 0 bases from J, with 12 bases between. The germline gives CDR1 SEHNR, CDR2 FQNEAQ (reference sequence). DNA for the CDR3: TGTGCCAGCAGCTCGTCGGGAGACATGAACACTGAAGCTTTCTTT. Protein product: CASSSSGDMNTEAFF.

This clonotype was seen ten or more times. CDR3 bases: TGTGCCAGCAGTTTTAGGAAGAGGGGAGGTAGCAATCAGCCCCAGCATTTT. Protein product: CASSFRKRGGSNQPQHF. The gene calls are TRBV12-3 or TRBV12-4 and TRBJ1-5, with a tentative D call TRBD1 (5 bases). V lost 3 bases to trimming and J lost 0 bases, with 15 bases between them. The length of the CDR3 is 17 residues.

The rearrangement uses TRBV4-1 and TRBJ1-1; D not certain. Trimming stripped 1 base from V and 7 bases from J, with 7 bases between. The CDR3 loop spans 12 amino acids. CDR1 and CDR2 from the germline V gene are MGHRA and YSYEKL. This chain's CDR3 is CASSQVGGEAFF. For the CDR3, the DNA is TGCGCCAGCAGCCAAGTTGGCGGTGAAGCTTTCTTT.

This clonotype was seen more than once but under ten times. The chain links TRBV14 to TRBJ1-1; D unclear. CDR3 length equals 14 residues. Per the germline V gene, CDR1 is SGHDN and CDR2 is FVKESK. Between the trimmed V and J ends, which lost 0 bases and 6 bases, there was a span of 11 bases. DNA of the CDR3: TGTGCCAGCAGCCAAGAGTTCTCGGACCCTGAAGCTTTCTTT. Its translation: CASSQEFSDPEAFF.

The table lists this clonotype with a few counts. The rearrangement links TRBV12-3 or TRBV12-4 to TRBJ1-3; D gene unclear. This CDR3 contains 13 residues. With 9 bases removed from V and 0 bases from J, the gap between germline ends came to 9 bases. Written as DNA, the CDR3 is TGTGCCAGTTGCTTGATCTCTGGAAACACCATATATTTT. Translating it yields CASCLISGNTIYF.

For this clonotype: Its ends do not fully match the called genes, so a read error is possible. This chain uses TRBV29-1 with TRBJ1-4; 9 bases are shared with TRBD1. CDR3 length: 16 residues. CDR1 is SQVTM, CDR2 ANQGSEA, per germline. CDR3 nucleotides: TGTAGCGTTGAAGAGGGACAGGGCTCCTTTCCAGAAAAACTGTTTTTT. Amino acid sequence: CSVEEGQGSFPEKLFF.

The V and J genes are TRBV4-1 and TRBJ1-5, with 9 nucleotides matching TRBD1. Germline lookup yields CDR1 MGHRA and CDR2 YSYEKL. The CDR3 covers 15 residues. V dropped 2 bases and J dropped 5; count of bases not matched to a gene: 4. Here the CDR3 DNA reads TGCGCCAGCAGCCAATCTACAGGGGGCGATCAGCCCCAGCATTTT. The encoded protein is CASSQSTGGDQPQHF.

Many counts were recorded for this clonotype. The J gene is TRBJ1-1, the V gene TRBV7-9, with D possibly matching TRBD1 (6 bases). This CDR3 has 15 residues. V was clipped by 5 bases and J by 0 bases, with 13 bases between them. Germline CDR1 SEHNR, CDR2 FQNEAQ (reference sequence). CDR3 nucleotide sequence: TGTGCCAGCAGCCCTACAGGGATCATGAACACTGAAGCTTTCTTT. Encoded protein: CASSPTGIMNTEAFF.

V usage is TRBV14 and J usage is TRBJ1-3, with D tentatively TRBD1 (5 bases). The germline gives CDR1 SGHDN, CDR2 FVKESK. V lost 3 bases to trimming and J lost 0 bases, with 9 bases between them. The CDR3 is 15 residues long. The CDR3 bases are TGTGCCAGCAGCCACGACAGCGACTCTGGAAACACCATATATTTT. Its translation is CASSHDSDSGNTIYF.

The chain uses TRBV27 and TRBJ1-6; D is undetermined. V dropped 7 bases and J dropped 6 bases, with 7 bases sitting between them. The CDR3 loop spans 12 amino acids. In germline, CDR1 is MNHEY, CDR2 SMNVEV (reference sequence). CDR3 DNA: TGTGCCAGCAAACATTCTAATTCACCCCTCCACTTT. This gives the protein CASKHSNSPLHF.

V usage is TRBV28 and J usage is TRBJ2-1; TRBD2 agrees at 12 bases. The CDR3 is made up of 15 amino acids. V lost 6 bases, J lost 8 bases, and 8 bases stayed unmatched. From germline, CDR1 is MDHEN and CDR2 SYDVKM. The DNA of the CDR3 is TGTGCCAGCAGCTCCTCTTCTAGCGGGGGGGATGAGCAGTTCTTC. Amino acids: CASSSSSSGGDEQFF.